These 25 T cell receptor beta chains came from one sample sequenced in a study of shared clonotypes between healthy human individuals. Clones were read by immunoSEQ multiplex PCR, and TCRdb kept only the in-frame ones, dropping some. The sample contains some 2.1 million clones, roughly 95% of which appear only once. Sequencing input: naive CD4+ T cells sorted from blood. Indicated subset: CD45RA+ positively selected. These receptors were obtained from a man in his late teens or twenties in good health.

For this clone: Other DNA sequences from this sample encode an identical CDR3 as well. The rearrangement joins TRBV6-5 to TRBJ2-7; 10 bases align to TRBD2. This CDR3 is 16 amino acids long. The V segment lost 3 bases and the J segment 0 bases; nucleotides outside the gene matches: 5. Looked up from germline, CDR1 is MNHEY and CDR2 is SVGAGI. The CDR3 reads CASSYSGLASSYEQYF. The CDR3 bases are TGTGCCAGCAGTTATTCGGGACTAGCGAGCTCCTACGAGCAGTACTTC.

The CDR3 nucleotides read TGTGCCAGCAGTTACTCGAGGGGACAGGGAAGGGAGACCCAGTACTTC. The encoded protein is CASSYSRGQGRETQYF. The V and J genes are TRBV6-5 and TRBJ2-5, with TRBD1 identical over 9 bases. V lost 0 bases and J lost 5; bases outside the gene matches: 7. Germline CDR1 and CDR2: MNHEY and SVGAGI. The CDR3 length is 16 residues.

The chain recombines TRBV19 with TRBJ2-5; TRBD1 matches 9 bases. The CDR3 is made up of 12 amino acids. Trimming cost V 11 bases and J 3 bases; bases outside gene matches: 4. In germline, CDR1 is LNHDA, CDR2 SQIVND (reference sequence). CDR3 DNA sequence: TGTGCCTCGGGACAGGGTAAAGAGACCCAGTACTTC. This codes for CASGQGKETQYF. The full variable domain, completed using reference TRBV19 and TRBJ2-5, is DGGITQSPKYLFRKEGQNVTLSCEQNLNHDAMYWYRQDPGQGLRLIYYSQIVNDFQKGDIAEGYSVSREKKESFPLTVTSAQKNPTAFYLCASGQGKETQYFGPGTRLLVL.

V usage is TRBV5-4 and J usage is TRBJ2-7, with TRBD2 matching over 7 bases. Germline V lookup: CDR1 SGHNT, CDR2 YYREEE (reference sequence). Trimming removed 3 bases from V and 1 base from J; junction bases left unmatched: 7. The CDR3 totals 15 residues. The CDR3 bases are TGTGCCAGCAGCTCTCGGGGGGTAAGGTCCTACGAGCAGTACTTC. This sequence encodes CASSSRGVRSYEQYF.

The genes are TRBV5-4 and TRBJ2-7, with 12 bases identical to TRBD2. Germline values: CDR1 SGHNT, CDR2 YYREEE (reference sequence). This CDR3 region has 16 residues. The V segment lost 4 bases and the J segment 7 bases; nucleotides outside the gene matches: 12. The CDR3 region has the DNA TGTGCCAGCAGCCCGGGCGGACTAGCGGGATTGCAGGAGCAGTACTTC. It is translated as CASSPGGLAGLQEQYF.

There are a few counts of this clone. V is TRBV6-5 and J is TRBJ2-4, with D unresolved. The CDR3 spans 16 residues. V dropped 0 bases and J dropped 1 base, with 10 bases sitting between them. From germline, CDR1 is MNHEY and CDR2 SVGAGI. The DNA for the CDR3 is TGTGCCAGCAGTTACTCAGCAGGTCTGGCCAAAAACATTCAGTACTTC. This sequence encodes CASSYSAGLAKNIQYF.

In its sample, this clone was seen once. The same CDR3 is also encoded by other DNA sequences in this sample. The chain carries TRBV5-6 and TRBJ2-2; the D is unclear. V gave up 0 bases and J gave up 0 bases, with 6 bases separating them. The germline gives CDR1 SGHDT, CDR2 YYEEEE. CDR3 length equals 15 residues. The CDR3 loop reads CASSLGTANTGELFF. For the CDR3, the DNA is TGTGCCAGCAGCTTGGGCACAGCGAACACCGGGGAGCTGTTTTTT. Complete variable domain (other parts from reference TRBV5-6 and TRBJ2-2): DAGVTQSPTHLIKTRGQQVTLRCSPKSGHDTVSWYQQALGQGPQFIFQYYEEEERQRGNFPDRFSGHQFPNYSSELNVNALLLGDSALYLCASSLGTANTGELFFGEGSRLTVL.

CDR3: CASSIKGGVYGAFF. The CDR3 nucleotides are TGTGCCAGTAGTATAAAAGGAGGGGTCTACGGAGCTTTCTTT. This sequence joins TRBV19 and TRBJ1-1, with D possibly being TRBD1 (5 bases). This CDR3 is built from 14 residues. The V gene's germline CDR1 is LNHDA and CDR2 SQIVND (reference sequence). The V end lost 2 bases, the J end lost 10 bases, and 17 bases lay between the germline ends.

J is TRBJ2-5 and V is TRBV5-6; a possible D gene is TRBD1 (5 bases). Trimming stripped 2 bases from V and 5 bases from J, with 13 bases between. This CDR3 is 14 amino acids long. Germline CDR1 is SGHDT and CDR2 is YYEEEE. This CDR3 is CASSLLQVRETQYF. DNA for the CDR3: TGTGCCAGCAGCTTATTACAGGTTAGGGAGACCCAGTACTTC.

CDR3 nucleotide sequence: TGTGCCAGCAGCTTGGACAGGGGAAACATTCAGTACTTC. This gives the protein CASSLDRGNIQYF. The chain couples TRBV5-6 to TRBJ2-4; 7 nucleotides match TRBD1. The trim removed 0 bases at V and 6 bases at J, leaving 0 bases unmatched. Germline values: CDR1 SGHDT, CDR2 YYEEEE. The CDR3 totals 13 residues.

This chain joins TRBV5-1 and TRBJ2-6, with 8 bases lining up with TRBD1. Germline V CDR1 and CDR2: SGHRS, YFSETQ. V shed 4 bases and J 1 base; nucleotides not matched to a gene: 7. This CDR3 has 17 amino acids. The CDR3 spells CASSPQGAPSGANVLTF. CDR3 coding DNA: TGCGCCAGCAGCCCCCAGGGGGCCCCGTCTGGGGCCAACGTCCTGACTTTC.

This sequence joins TRBV7-2 and TRBJ2-3; TRBD1 is a possible D gene (5 bases). The V gene lost 11 bases and the J gene lost 5 bases, with 17 bases spanning the gap. The germline V gene encodes CDR1 SGHTA and CDR2 FQGNSA. The CDR3 contains 13 residues. CDR3 coding DNA: TGTGCCGAAACCGAACAGGCCGGAGATACGCAGTATTTT. This codes for CAETEQAGDTQYF.

Concerning this clone itself: The sample holds other DNA sequences that translate to the same CDR3. This rearrangement joins TRBV7-6 to TRBJ2-5; no firm D call. The CDR3 spans 12 residues. Germline V gives CDR1 SGHVS, CDR2 FNYEAQ. V lost 2 bases to trimming and J lost 4 bases, with 5 bases between them. The CDR3: CASSLSGETQYF. The CDR3 DNA follows: TGTGCCAGCAGCTTAAGTGGAGAGACCCAGTACTTC.

The V gene is TRBV7-3, the J gene TRBJ2-5; TRBD1 aligns across 9 bases. J lost 2 bases, V lost 5 bases, and 9 bases had no gene match. This CDR3 spans 16 amino acids. Germline V gene data show CDR1 as SGHTA and CDR2 as FQGTGA. CDR3 bases: TGTGCCAGCAGCCTAGGCCCGGACAGGGGTCAAGAGACCCAGTACTTC. Its protein is CASSLGPDRGQETQYF. Complete variable domain (other parts from reference TRBV7-3 and TRBJ2-5): GAGVSQTPSNKVTEKGKYVELRCDPISGHTALYWYRQSLGQGPEFLIYFQGTGAADDSGLPNDRFFAVRPEGSVSTLKIQRTERGDSAVYLCASSLGPDRGQETQYFGPGTRLLVL.

The V call is TRBV2, the J call TRBJ1-4; D unresolved. The germline V gene has CDR1 SNHLY and CDR2 FYNNEI. The CDR3 has 12 amino acids. The V and J ends lost 6 bases and 7 bases respectively, with 9 bases between them. The CDR3 reads CASRLAGEKLFF. The CDR3 DNA reads TGTGCCAGCAGGTTAGCCGGTGAAAAACTGTTTTTT. The full variable domain, rest sourced from reference TRBV2 and TRBJ1-4, is EPEVTQTPSHQVTQMGQEVILRCVPISNHLYFYWYRQILGQKVEFLVSFYNNEISEKSEIFDDQFSVERPDGSNFTLKIRSTKLEDSAMYFCASRLAGEKLFFGSGTQLSVL.

This clone was detected only once. The chain carries TRBV4-1 and TRBJ2-1, with a weak D call TRBD2 (7 bases). The germline V gene encodes CDR1 MGHRA and CDR2 YSYEKL. V shed 1 base and J shed 0 bases, with 10 bases lying between them. The CDR3 has 16 amino acids. The CDR3 reads CASSQGRGASYNEQFF. The CDR3 DNA sequence: TGCGCCAGCAGCCAAGGACGGGGGGCCTCCTACAATGAGCAGTTCTTC.

The chain combines TRBV14 with TRBJ2-3; D remains ambiguous. V lost 5 bases and J 9 bases, leaving 15 bases between the germline ends. Germline loops: CDR1 SGHDN, CDR2 FVKESK. The CDR3 sequence is 13 residues long. The CDR3 is CASSNMDRPTQYF. The CDR3 bases are TGTGCCAGCAGCAATATGGACCGCCCGACGCAGTATTTT.

The CDR3 nucleotides are TGTGCCAGCAGTCTGACGTTTTGGGAGCAGTACTTC. Translating gives CASSLTFWEQYF. The chain joins TRBV2 to TRBJ2-7; the D is unclear. Trimming stripped 5 bases from V and 7 bases from J, with 12 bases between. Looked up from germline, CDR1 is SNHLY and CDR2 is FYNNEI. CDR3 length: 12 amino acids.

Turning to this clone: Other DNA sequences within the sample encode an identical CDR3. The chain links TRBV12-5 to TRBJ1-1; D uncertain. Trimming took off 0 bases at V and 5 bases at J, with 7 bases between the two ends. The CDR3 totals 13 residues. Germline V gene sequence: CDR1 LGHNT, CDR2 FRNRAP. This CDR3 reads CASGLVTGTEAFF. DNA of the CDR3: TGTGCTAGTGGTTTGGTAACGGGAACTGAAGCTTTCTTT.

The DNA for the CDR3 is TGTGCCAGCAGCCGCGACCCCCAAGGATCACCGTACTTC. Translated, it gives CASSRDPQGSPYF. The chain has TRBV5-4 and TRBJ2-5, with D unresolved. CDR1 and CDR2 from the germline V gene are SGHNT and YYREEE (reference sequence). There are 13 residues in the CDR3. The germline V and J ends were trimmed by 4 bases and 13 bases, with 20 bases remaining between them. Full variable domain (missing parts from reference TRBV5-4 and TRBJ2-5): ETGVTQSPTHLIKTRGQQVTLRCSSQSGHNTVSWYQQALGQGPQFIFQYYREEENGRGNFPPRFSGLQFPNYSSELNVNALELDDSALYLCASSRDPQGSPYFGPGTRLLVL.

This rearrangement joins TRBV5-4 to TRBJ1-6, with no clear D. This CDR3 comprises 15 residues. Germline V lookup: CDR1 SGHNT, CDR2 YYREEE (reference sequence). V shed 0 bases and J shed 6 bases, with 10 bases lying between them. The CDR3 region is CASSLGGQSNSPLHF. The CDR3 region has the DNA TGTGCCAGCAGCTTGGGAGGCCAGAGTAATTCACCCCTCCACTTT. The variable domain in full, completed from reference TRBV5-4 and TRBJ1-6, reads ETGVTQSPTHLIKTRGQQVTLRCSSQSGHNTVSWYQQALGQGPQFIFQYYREEENGRGNFPPRFSGLQFPNYSSELNVNALELDDSALYLCASSLGGQSNSPLHFGNGTRLTVT.

This clone was picked up one time. This chain links TRBV7-2 with TRBJ2-2; maybe TRBD2 (6 bases). Germline CDR1 is SGHTA and CDR2 is FQGNSA. CDR3 length equals 15 residues. Trimming shortened V by 1 base and J by 7 bases, and 13 bases separated the two germline ends. Written as DNA, the CDR3 is TGTGCCAGCAGCTTAGTGGGGGAGGTTAGCGGGGAGCTGTTTTTT. Translated: CASSLVGEVSGELFF.

About this clone: Relative to the germline gene, one junction end is altered; a read error may explain this. The chain has TRBV10-3 and TRBJ2-7; D possibly corresponds to TRBD2 (6 bases). The CDR3 loop spans 13 amino acids. CDR1 is ENHRY and CDR2 is SYGVKD in the germline V gene. This CDR3 is CAITQGGEKGLDF. DNA for the CDR3: TGTGCCATCACACAAGGCGGGGAAAAGGGACTGGACTTC.

The CDR3 region is CASSSASRTGTNEQYF. The DNA for the CDR3 is TGTGCCAGCAGTTCAGCAAGCCGGACCGGCACTAACGAGCAGTACTTC. This chain connects TRBV27 to TRBJ2-7; D gene uncertain. The V and J ends lost 4 bases and 5 bases respectively, with 21 bases between them. Germline lookup yields CDR1 MNHEY and CDR2 SMNVEV (reference sequence). The CDR3 contains 16 residues.

The chain has TRBV18 and TRBJ1-4, with a weak D call TRBD1 (5 bases). The CDR3 consists of 19 residues. From germline, CDR1 is KGHSH and CDR2 LQKENI. V shed 0 bases and J shed 2 bases, with 19 bases lying between them. The CDR3 loop is CASSPPNGDRRGTNEKLFF. The CDR3 nucleotides read TGTGCCAGCTCACCACCGAACGGGGACCGTCGGGGGACTAATGAAAAACTGTTTTTT.